The 6 T cell receptor beta chains below all came from one sample that was sequenced in a study of beta chain features in type 1 diabetes. Every bit of the isolated RNA underwent reverse transcription, so sequencing read expressed TCRB transcripts. TCRdb's table, derived via immunoSEQ multiplex PCR, lists solely in-frame clones and lacks some. This table has 80,000 to 90,000 clones, 30% to 35% appearing once. The sample taken for sequencing was stem cell memory CD4+ T cells from blood. These receptors were obtained from a woman between 18 and 29 years old in good health.

The chain carries TRBV5-1 and TRBJ1-4, with 9 positions matching TRBD1. Trimming at V came to 4 bases and at J to 3 bases, leaving 7 bases not matched to a gene. CDR3 length equals 16 residues. Germline V lookup: CDR1 SGHRS, CDR2 YFSETQ. CDR3 DNA: TGCGCCAGCAGCAACGGACAGGGGCCAGCTAATGAAAAACTGTTTTTT. It translates to CASSNGQGPANEKLFF.

This clone has only a few counts. The genes are TRBV9 and TRBJ1-1; 8 bases align to TRBD1. The CDR3 runs to 16 residues. Germline CDR1 and CDR2: SGDLS and YYNGEE. V trimming: 0 bases; J trimming: 4 bases; junction bases outside the gene matches: 8. CDR3 region: CASSVGIQGGITEAFF. CDR3 sequence (DNA): TGTGCCAGCAGCGTAGGGATACAGGGGGGTATCACTGAAGCTTTCTTT.

This rearrangement joins TRBV19 to TRBJ2-5; TRBD2 matches at 11 bases. CDR1 is LNHDA, CDR2 SQIVND, per germline (reference sequence). Germline trimming cut 4 bases from V and 7 bases from J; bases unmatched to any gene: 2. CDR3 size: 13 residues. In DNA, the CDR3 is TGTGCCAGTAGTAGTAGCGGGGGGGGGACCCAGTACTTC. Its protein product is CASSSSGGGTQYF. Full variable domain (rest looked up from reference TRBV19 and TRBJ2-5): DGGITQSPKYLFRKEGQNVTLSCEQNLNHDAMYWYRQDPGQGLRLIYYSQIVNDFQKGDIAEGYSVSREKKESFPLTVTSAQKNPTAFYLCASSSSGGGTQYFGPGTRLLVL.

CDR3 coding DNA: TGTGCCAGCAGCTTTGAAGGCGGGAGCCACTACAATGAGCAGTTCTTC. Protein: CASSFEGGSHYNEQFF. The chain combines TRBV5-4 with TRBJ2-1; the match to TRBD2 covers 7 bases. The CDR3 is made up of 16 amino acids. V was clipped by 2 bases and J by 3 bases; unmatched bases: 8. Germline lookup yields CDR1 SGHNT and CDR2 YYREEE (reference sequence).

V and J are TRBV19 and TRBJ1-5; no definite D call. The CDR3 has 13 residues. The V and J ends lost 3 bases and 6 bases respectively, with 9 bases between them. Germline V gene data show CDR1 as LNHDA and CDR2 as SQIVND (reference sequence). The CDR3 here is CASSIELPQPQHF. DNA of the CDR3: TGTGCCAGTAGTATCGAGCTTCCTCAGCCCCAGCATTTT.

The chain couples TRBV6-6 to TRBJ2-7; 10 bases are shared with TRBD1. The junction had 5 bases not matched to a gene; V was cut back by 6 bases and J by 6 bases. In germline, CDR1 is MNHNY, CDR2 SVGAGI (reference sequence). CDR3 length equals 13 residues. In DNA, the CDR3 is TGTGCCAGCAGGCGGGGACAGGGGCGCGAGCAGTACTTC. Amino acid sequence: CASRRGQGREQYF.